Each of the 22 T cell receptor beta chains below was sequenced from the same sample in a study of blood T cell repertoires in COVID-19. Data came from immunoSEQ multiplex PCR; TCRdb stores just in-frame clones and leaves some out. In the table there are approximately 170,000 clones, around 82% of which are singletons. Sequences were obtained from peripheral blood. Receptor source: an elderly woman with active or convalescent COVID-19.

The chain combines TRBV7-9 with TRBJ2-7; 7 bases are a match to TRBD2. V was clipped by 4 bases and J by 5 bases; unmatched bases: 8. CDR3 length: 14 residues. CDR1 and CDR2 from the germline V gene are SEHNR and FQNEAQ (reference sequence). The CDR3 sequence is CASSYHGGDHEQYF. In DNA form, the CDR3 reads TGTGCCAGCAGCTACCATGGGGGGGACCACGAGCAGTACTTC.

V usage is TRBV11-3 and J usage is TRBJ2-3, with TRBD2 identical over 11 bases. The CDR3 is 17 amino acids. Germline V gives CDR1 SGHNT, CDR2 YENEEA. With 4 bases clipped from V and 7 bases from J, the junction kept 13 bases outside the gene matches. In DNA form, the CDR3 reads TGTGCCAGCAGCTCGCTACTCCTTAGCGGGAGGGGAAATACGCAGTATTTT. Amino acids: CASSSLLLSGRGNTQYF.

This rearrangement joins TRBV14 to TRBJ1-6; 7 bases line up with TRBD1. This CDR3 has 15 amino acids. The ends lost 2 bases at V and 8 bases at J; junction bases unmatched: 6. Looked up from germline, CDR1 is SGHDN and CDR2 is FVKESK. CDR3 region: CASSQYRTGDSPLHF. The DNA of the CDR3 is TGTGCCAGCAGCCAATATAGAACAGGGGATTCACCCCTCCACTTT.

The sample holds a few counts of this clone. This rearrangement joins TRBV5-1 to TRBJ2-7; 8 nucleotides align to TRBD1. Germline V gene sequence: CDR1 SGHRS, CDR2 YFSETQ. V lost 0 bases to trimming and J lost 7 bases; unmatched junction nucleotides: 15. CDR3 length: 17 residues. In DNA, the CDR3 is TGCGCCAGCAGCTTGGCCCAGGACAGGGTAGGTATGGTGGAGCAGTACTTC. It is translated as CASSLAQDRVGMVEQYF.

V usage is TRBV10-3 and J usage is TRBJ1-2, with 7 bases matching TRBD1. The CDR3 sequence is 11 residues long. The J segment lost 4 bases and the V segment lost 8 bases, leaving 1 base of the junction unmatched. CDR1 and CDR2 (germline): ENHRY, SYGVKD. The chain's CDR3 is CAIRDSYGYTF. The CDR3 DNA follows: TGTGCCATCCGGGACAGCTATGGCTACACCTTC.

This clone has more than one count but fewer than ten. The genes are TRBV14 and TRBJ1-1; D gene ambiguous. The V gene lost 1 base and the J gene lost 0 bases, with 9 bases spanning the gap. The V gene's germline CDR1 is SGHDN and CDR2 FVKESK. This CDR3 has 15 residues. The CDR3 bases are TGTGCCAGCAGCCAAGTTCGAGGGATGAACACTGAAGCTTTCTTT. Residues: CASSQVRGMNTEAFF. Together with reference TRBV14 and TRBJ1-1, the CDR3 gives the full variable domain: EAGVTQFPSHSVIEKGQTVTLRCDPISGHDNLYWYRRVMGKEIKFLLHFVKESKQDESGMPNNRFLAERTGGTYSTLKVQPAELEDSGVYFCASSQVRGMNTEAFFGQGTRLTVV.

This chain connects TRBV2 to TRBJ2-3; TRBD1 aligns across 7 bases. After removal of 5 bases from V and 2 bases from J, the junction contained 4 bases not matched to a gene. The CDR3 is 14 residues long. Germline V gene sequence: CDR1 SNHLY, CDR2 FYNNEI. CDR3 nucleotides: TGTGCCAGCAGTCGACAGGGCCTCACAGATACGCAGTATTTT. It yields the protein CASSRQGLTDTQYF.

This clone was observed a single time. The gene calls are TRBV28 and TRBJ1-2, with unresolved D. Trimming stripped 6 bases from V and 4 bases from J, with 15 bases between. The CDR3 is 14 residues long. Germline CDR1 is MDHEN and CDR2 is SYDVKM. The CDR3 protein is CASRPVADGYGYTF. CDR3 in DNA: TGTGCCAGCAGGCCCGTGGCAGATGGCTATGGCTACACCTTC.

V usage is TRBV6-5 and J usage is TRBJ1-4; D is ambiguous. The ends were cut back, 8 bases at V and 4 bases at J, with 11 bases in the middle. Per germline, CDR1 MNHEY and CDR2 SVGAGI. This CDR3 contains 13 residues. CDR3 coding DNA: TGTGCCAGCGGAGGGATGGGTAATGAAAAACTGTTTTTT. This sequence encodes CASGGMGNEKLFF.

This clone turned up a few times. The rearrangement joins TRBV5-4 to TRBJ2-1, with 9 nucleotides matching TRBD1. This CDR3 spans 15 amino acids. J lost 6 bases, V lost 5 bases, and 9 bases had no gene match. CDR1 is SGHNT, CDR2 YYREEE, per germline (reference sequence). The DNA of the CDR3 is TGTGCCAGCAGAAGCGGACAGGGGCTCGTCAATGAGCAGTTCTTC. It yields the protein CASRSGQGLVNEQFF.

Turning to this clone: Sequence at one end of the junction differs from germline and may be a read error. The gene calls are TRBV7-9 and TRBJ2-1; the D gene is possibly TRBD2 (6 bases). The CDR3 spans 15 residues. The germline V gene has CDR1 SEHNR and CDR2 FQNEAQ (reference sequence). In nucleotides, the CDR3 is TGTGCCAGCAGCTTATGGGAGGCCTCCAACAATGAGCAGTTCTTC. As protein: CASSLWEASNNEQFF.

The CDR3 nucleotides read TGTGCCAGTAGTATAGATCGAGGGAGAGGTGAGCAGTACTTC. Its protein is CASSIDRGRGEQYF. The V and J genes are TRBV19 and TRBJ2-7; tentatively, D is TRBD2 (5 bases). This CDR3 contains 14 residues. Germline V gene data show CDR1 as LNHDA and CDR2 as SQIVND (reference sequence). The V end lost 0 bases, the J end lost 7 bases, and 13 bases lay between the germline ends.

The chain joins TRBV18 to TRBJ2-3; no firm D call. CDR3 length: 16 amino acids. Trimming left V 4 bases short and J 0 bases short, with 14 bases between. The germline V gene has CDR1 KGHSH and CDR2 LQKENI. CDR3 sequence reads: CASSHDLGSSTDTQYF. In DNA form, the CDR3 reads TGTGCCAGCTCACATGACTTAGGCAGTAGCACAGATACGCAGTATTTT.

The rearrangement uses TRBV7-8 and TRBJ2-7, with 8 bases lining up with TRBD1. With 2 bases clipped from V and 3 bases from J, the junction kept 6 bases outside the gene matches. Per the germline V gene, CDR1 is SGHVS and CDR2 is FQNEAQ. CDR3 length: 15 residues. The CDR3, as DNA: TGTGCCAGCAGCTTACTCGCAACAGGGGGCTACGAGCAGTACTTC. Its protein is CASSLLATGGYEQYF. The complete variable domain, with remaining parts taken from reference TRBV7-8 and TRBJ2-7, reads GAGVSQSPRYKVAKRGQDVALRCDPISGHVSLFWYQQALGQGPEFLTYFQNEAQLDKSGLPSDRFFAERPEGSVSTLKIQRTQQEDSAVYLCASSLLATGGYEQYFGPGTRLTVT.

This clone came up a few times. The chain recombines TRBV19 with TRBJ1-3, with TRBD1 matching 8 bases. The V gene end was trimmed by 5 bases and the J gene end by 2 bases; junction bases not matched to a gene: 5. The CDR3 loop spans 15 amino acids. Germline CDR1 reads LNHDA; CDR2 reads SQIVND (reference sequence). This CDR3 is CASSARGLTGNTIYF. The CDR3, as DNA: TGTGCCAGTAGTGCCAGGGGGCTCACTGGAAACACCATATATTTT.

This clone was recorded only once. The V gene is TRBV19, the J gene TRBJ1-1; tentative D call: TRBD1 (6 bases). CDR3 length equals 12 residues. Germline V gives CDR1 LNHDA, CDR2 SQIVND (reference sequence). Trimming removed 9 bases from V and 10 bases from J, with 18 bases in between. DNA of the CDR3: TGTGCCAGCTCTGCACAGGGTGGACGAGCTTTCTTT. It encodes CASSAQGGRAFF.

The J gene is TRBJ2-7, the V gene TRBV6-5, with TRBD2 as a possible D gene (6 bases). The CDR3 is 14 residues long. V dropped 6 bases and J dropped 2 bases, with 14 bases sitting between them. Germline V gives CDR1 MNHEY, CDR2 SVGAGI. CDR3 DNA: TGTGCCAGCAGCAAGGGACTGGGGGCCTACGAGCAGTACTTC. Translation: CASSKGLGAYEQYF.

The chain uses TRBV30 and TRBJ2-7, with D maybe TRBD2 (7 bases). CDR1 and CDR2 from the germline V gene are GTSNPN and SVGIG (reference sequence). Trimming pared 2 bases from V and 4 bases from J, leaving 15 bases between. CDR3 length equals 14 residues. Here the CDR3 reads CAWSRGGALYEQYF. The DNA for the CDR3 is TGTGCCTGGAGTCGTGGGGGGGCGCTTTACGAGCAGTACTTC.

The V call is TRBV5-5, the J call TRBJ1-4, with D tentatively TRBD1 (5 bases). Per germline, CDR1 SGHKS and CDR2 YYEKEE (reference sequence). V was cut by 3 bases and J by 4 bases, with 7 bases left in between. The CDR3 is 13 residues long. The CDR3, as DNA: TGTGCCAGCAGCTCGACAGTTAATGAAAAACTGTTTTTT. Amino acids: CASSSTVNEKLFF.

This chain links TRBV7-9 with TRBJ2-5; TRBD2 matches 7 bases. The CDR3 totals 14 residues. The germline CDR1 and CDR2 sequences are SEHNR and FQNEAQ (reference sequence). J gave up 7 bases and V 3 bases, and 8 bases lay outside the gene matches. CDR3 amino acids: CASSFSTSLGTQYF. The CDR3 nucleotides are TGTGCCAGCAGCTTTTCGACTAGCTTAGGGACCCAGTACTTC. The full variable domain, in which reference TRBV7-9 and TRBJ2-5 provide the parts outside the CDR3, is DTGVSQNPRHKITKRGQNVTFRCDPISEHNRLYWYRQTLGQGPEFLTYFQNEAQLEKSRLLSDRFSAERPKGSFSTLEIQRTEQGDSAMYLCASSFSTSLGTQYFGPGTRLLVL.

The chain combines TRBV6-1 with TRBJ2-1, with 8 bases matching TRBD2. The CDR3 contains 18 residues. With 2 bases clipped from V and 0 bases from J, the junction kept 9 bases outside the gene matches. Germline lookup yields CDR1 MNHNS and CDR2 SASEGT. CDR3 DNA sequence: TGTGCCAGCAGTGAAATAGGGAACGGGAGGGCCTCCTACAATGAGCAGTTCTTC. This translates into CASSEIGNGRASYNEQFF.

V usage is TRBV2 and J usage is TRBJ1-5; D ambiguous. V was clipped by 6 bases and J by 0 bases, with 9 bases between them. CDR3 length equals 14 residues. Germline V lookup: CDR1 SNHLY, CDR2 FYNNEI. In nucleotides, the CDR3 is TGTGCCAGCAGGCTGACAATTAGCAATCAGCCCCAGCATTTT. As protein: CASRLTISNQPQHF.